The sequence of this TCR beta chain was determined in a study of T cell repertoires in cytomegalovirus infection. Whole-study context: Public TCR beta signatures indicated both CMV infection and matching HLA type. Study-wide points: CMV-specific HLA-C-restricted TCR beta clonotypes dominated the ex vivo response. The study identified carriers of CMV plus the relevant HLA from cumulative public TCR beta family frequency.

V lost 2 bases and J 8 bases, leaving 18 bases between the germline ends. The CDR3 loop spans 15 amino acids. Germline values: CDR1 LNHDA, CDR2 SQIVND (reference sequence). Regarding this clonotype: The target antigen is unknown.

TCRdb itself ran the reads through MiXCR, one entry per CDR3 protein. The sample includes fewer than 350,000 distinct CDR3 sequences, almost 30% seen only once; the top ten take around 18%. The rearrangement joins TRBV19 to TRBJ1-2; TRBD1 is a possible D gene (5 bases). The sequenced sample was cultured PBMCs, obtained from culture after CMV antigen stimulation. The sequence was collected from a human donor in good health (CMV status not recorded). Some clones in this sample may be carry-over from other donors' samples. The CDR3 sequence: CASSITRGSGSGYTF. The CDR3 DNA is TGTGCCAGTAGTATAACTAGGGGATCTGGTTCCGGCTACACCTTC.